Included here is one TCR beta chain sequence, with context. This sample was included in a study of blood T cell repertoires in COVID-19. Study details: Samples of COVID-19 (acute and convalescent) were obtained from the United States, Italy and Spain. PBMCs, B-cell-depleted T cells, or T cells provided the cDNA or gDNA that made up the material.

Authors' processing steps: By means of reference gene primer amplification, nucleated cell counts were estimated. Sequencing was performed with immunoSEQ multiplex PCR; in TCRdb, only in-frame clones are kept and a portion is missing. From that table come the V and J calls and clone size; the DNA was used to work out D and trimming. The data contain fewer than 300,000 clones, approximately 91% of them seen just once; the ten biggest clones take up about 0.8%. The CDR3 is 17 residues long. V was trimmed by 1 base and J by 8 bases, leaving 21 bases between them. Germline CDR1 SGHDT, CDR2 YYEEEE. Sequencing input: peripheral blood. This receptor was obtained from a young woman with acute or convalescent COVID-19. V is TRBV5-6 and J is TRBJ1-4, with D maybe TRBD1 (6 bases). Here the CDR3 reads CASSLMTGGDYLEKLFF. The CDR3 nucleotides read TGTGCCAGCAGCTTGATGACAGGAGGGGACTATTTGGAAAAACTGTTTTTT.